This T cell receptor (beta chain) was observed in a study of blood T cell repertoires in COVID-19. Whole-study context: The United States, Italy and Spain were the sources of the acute and convalescent COVID-19 samples.

TCRdb's copy holds only in-frame clones and misses some; the assay was immunoSEQ multiplex PCR. The table has about 260,000 clones, around 93% seen once. Clinical histories supplied by participants themselves formed the basis of cohort assignment. Someone with COVID-19 had been met by exposed participants within 2 weeks before study entry. J was trimmed by 4 bases and V by 4 bases; bases with no gene match: 7. This CDR3 is 14 amino acids long. Germline-derived CDR1 and CDR2 are SGHRS and YFSETQ. The source is a man aged 40-55 years who had been exposed to COVID-19. The rearrangement joins TRBV5-1 to TRBJ1-2; TRBD1 aligns across 7 bases. The specimen sequenced was PBMCs or T cells enriched from blood (not recorded which). The CDR3 loop is CASSSPGQIYGYTF. The CDR3 DNA reads as TGCGCCAGCAGCAGCCCGGGACAGATCTATGGCTACACCTTC. Together with reference TRBV5-1 and TRBJ1-2, the CDR3 gives the full variable domain: KAGVTQTPRYLIKTRGQQVTLSCSPISGHRSVSWYQQTPGQGLQFLFEYFSETQRNKGNFPGRFSGRQFSNSRSEMNVSTLELGDSALYLCASSSPGQIYGYTFGSGTRLTVV.